Listed below are T cell receptor beta chains from one sample, sequenced in a study of OX40 agonist ivuxolimab in advanced cancers. Assay used: immunoSEQ multiplex PCR; TCRdb lists only in-frame clones, some missing. Of 75,000 to 100,000 clones in the sample, around nine tenths were seen once. The source was CD4+ or CD8+ T cells sorted from blood, collected in a trial of the OX40 agonist ivuxolimab. The origin of the receptors is an adult with an advanced solid tumor such as melanoma, head and neck, liver or kidney cancer. Both conserved end residues are part of each CDR3.

V	J	CDR3
TRBV7-2	TRBJ2-3	CASSLSAFTDTQYF
TRBV7-2	TRBJ1-3	CASSLAGGFSGNTIYF
TRBV21-1	TRBJ2-7	CASSRSGTWREWSYEQYF
TRBV6-6	TRBJ1-3	CASTAGSSGNTIYF
TRBV10-3	TRBJ1-1	CAISERGTEAFF
TRBV5-1	TRBJ2-3	CASSLASESDTQYF
TRBV14	TRBJ1-1	CASSQRGDRSKAFF
TRBV30	TRBJ2-7	CAWSEQSYEQYF
TRBV7-9	TRBJ2-7	CASSQDRGRAYEQYF
TRBV18	TRBJ2-1	CASSRLETAEHRFF
TRBV19	TRBJ1-2	CASRPRRGIYGYTF
TRBV11-1	TRBJ2-1	CASNIGTSGRGEQFF
TRBV5-4	TRBJ2-1	CASSPEGGGSSYNEQFF
TRBV27	TRBJ2-7	CASSLAGTISYEQYF
TRBV28	TRBJ2-3	CASSGTGSTDTQYF
TRBV11-1	TRBJ2-4	CASSLGTAGNIQYF
TRBV28	TRBJ2-1	CASSPGSAGGNEQFF
TRBV11-2	TRBJ2-3	CASSLAVPRVDTQYF
TRBV5-5	TRBJ1-1	CASSNRVTEAFF
TRBV5-1	TRBJ2-7	CASSWGQGFSEQYF
TRBV7-2	TRBJ2-7	CASSLAPGVGEQYF
TRBV4-2	TRBJ2-7	CASSQFPQGATYEQYF
TRBV7-9	TRBJ1-2	CASSFRADYGYTF
TRBV7-8	TRBJ1-5	CASSLASSPQHF
TRBV7-2	TRBJ2-7	CASSLGGGNYEQYF
TRBV5-1	TRBJ2-1	CASSLGGSSYNEQFF
TRBV7-8	TRBJ2-7	CASSLAGGAYEQYF
TRBV11-2	TRBJ1-3	CASSLKGQGPSTIYF
TRBV21-1	TRBJ2-7	CASSPPGLPNEQYF
TRBV18	TRBJ1-3	CASSPKSGTGNTIYF
TRBV15	TRBJ1-5	CATSREDRGRNQPQHF
TRBV18	TRBJ2-1	CASSGDRGFSEQFF
TRBV7-3	TRBJ2-7	CASSPLGIGGLYF
TRBV5-1	TRBJ1-6	CASSLRGYNSPLHF
TRBV18	TRBJ1-1	CASSPQGGNTEAFF
TRBV6-6	TRBJ2-1	CASSLYNEQFF
TRBV7-6	TRBJ2-7	CASSLGNTLREQYF
TRBV11-2	TRBJ2-5	CASSSAWRLKQETQYF
TRBV28	TRBJ1-2	CASSLTVYGYTF
TRBV28	TRBJ2-5	CASSQRTQYF
TRBV18	TRBJ2-7	CASSLAGTSYEQYF
TRBV6-6	TRBJ2-1	CASKPLAGVEQFF
TRBV11-1	TRBJ1-3	CASSPGGQTISGNTIYF
TRBV11-3	TRBJ2-3	CASSFGLSTDTQYF
TRBV28	TRBJ2-2	CASFTSGSGGELFF
TRBV9	TRBJ2-1	CASSISGTSGSYEQFF
TRBV5-5	TRBJ2-7	CASSLGAGGVTYEQYF
TRBV11-2	TRBJ2-7	CASSSDRGLSYEQYF
TRBV19	TRBJ1-5	CASRGDRPSGVPQHF
TRBV2	TRBJ2-3	CASSRQGLTDTQYF
TRBV4-1	TRBJ1-4	CASSPLVNEKLFF
TRBV7-3	TRBJ2-2	CASRRGQGAGELFF
TRBV7-9	TRBJ2-6	CASSPGGRPSGANVLTF
TRBV5-1	TRBJ2-7	CASRTGTANYEQYF
TRBV7-7	TRBJ2-5	CASSQDRGPWETQYF
TRBV10-2	TRBJ2-1	CASSIQVEQFF